The next 14 T cell receptor beta chains were all read from a single sample in a study of CD8 T cells in Susac syndrome. RNA was extracted with the RNeasy kit, and a quantity of about 0.45 to 1 ug was reverse transcribed using random hexamers. TCRdb called the immunoSEQ multiplex PCR reads again in MiXCR, with one record for every CDR3 protein. The data contain roughly 220,000 distinct CDR3 sequences, about 95% of them singletons. Sequencing used CD4+ T cells from PBMCs. The receptors were sampled from a human donor with Susac syndrome.

The chain uses TRBV12-5 and TRBJ1-1; D perhaps matches TRBD1 (5 bases). There are 16 residues in the CDR3. Between the trimmed V and J ends, which lost 2 bases and 9 bases, there was a span of 22 bases. The germline V gene has CDR1 LGHNT and CDR2 FRNRAP. CDR3 amino acids: CASGLLVAAGTIQAFF. The CDR3 DNA reads as TGTGCTAGTGGTTTGCTTGTGGCGGCAGGGACCATACAAGCTTTCTTT.

The chain couples TRBV29-1 to TRBJ1-2, with TRBD1 identical over 7 bases. The CDR3 spans 14 residues. Germline V CDR1 and CDR2: SQVTM, ANQGSEA. Unmatched junction bases numbered 8, after V lost 3 bases and J lost 4 bases. CDR3 bases: TGCAGCGTTGATCGAGGGGGCTTAGGCTATGGCTACACCTTC. It codes for CSVDRGGLGYGYTF. The whole variable domain, filled in from reference TRBV29-1 and TRBJ1-2, reads SAVISQKPSRDICQRGTSLTIQCQVDSQVTMMFWYRQQPGQSLTLIATANQGSEATYESGFVIDKFPISRPNLTFSTLTVSNMSPEDSSIYLCSVDRGGLGYGYTFGSGTRLTVV.

The rearrangement joins TRBV6-5 to TRBJ1-6; 7 bases agree with TRBD1. CDR1 and CDR2 (germline): MNHEY, SVGAGI. The CDR3 runs 15 residues. With 7 bases clipped from V and 5 bases from J, the junction kept 8 bases outside the gene matches. The CDR3 reads CASTLSGTDNSPLHF. In DNA, the CDR3 is TGTGCCAGCACCCTAAGCGGGACAGATAATTCACCCCTCCACTTT.

This clonotype has a handful of counts. V usage is TRBV29-1 and J usage is TRBJ1-1, with unresolved D. This CDR3 is 12 amino acids long. Germline CDR1 reads SQVTM; CDR2 reads ANQGSEA. Trimming shortened V by 4 bases and J by 0 bases, and 6 bases separated the two germline ends. CDR3: CSVGAVNTEAFF. Written as DNA, the CDR3 is TGCAGCGTTGGTGCGGTGAACACTGAAGCTTTCTTT.

Remarks on this clonotype: At one boundary the junction diverges from the germline segment, which might be a read error. The chain carries TRBV7-7 and TRBJ1-1; 7 bases fit TRBD1. This CDR3 spans 16 amino acids. Germline CDR1 reads SSHAT; CDR2 reads FNYEAQ (reference sequence). CDR3 protein: CASSFGGKGAWTEAFF. The CDR3 DNA reads as TGTGCTAGCAGCTTTGGGGGGAAGGGGGCCTGGACTGAAGCTTTCTTT.

The chain links TRBV3-1 to TRBJ2-2; no firm D call. V was pared by 1 base and J by 4 bases, with 16 bases between. The CDR3 is made up of 17 amino acids. CDR1 is LGHDT, CDR2 YNNKEL, per germline (reference sequence). The CDR3, as DNA: TGTGCCAGCAGCCAAGCTTTGGGCGGATTATCCACCGGGGAGCTGTTTTTT. This translates into CASSQALGGLSTGELFF.

V gene TRBV5-6 combines with J gene TRBJ1-3; D gene uncertain. From germline, CDR1 is SGHDT and CDR2 YYEEEE. The CDR3 covers 13 residues. Between the trimmed V and J ends, which lost 0 bases and 5 bases, there was a span of 6 bases. The CDR3 is CASSLETRNTIYF. The CDR3 DNA is TGTGCCAGCAGCTTGGAGACCCGAAACACCATATATTTT.

The sample holds one count of this clonotype. This chain uses TRBV11-2 with TRBJ1-1; D call uncertain. Germline CDR1 is SGHAT and CDR2 is FQNNGV. V was clipped by 4 bases and J by 10 bases, with 19 bases between them. This CDR3 is built from 14 residues. CDR3 loop: CASSSLQSRPVAFF. The CDR3 DNA sequence: TGTGCCAGCAGCTCCCTTCAAAGTCGCCCTGTAGCTTTCTTT.

This CDR3 reads CASSLLGQGMGETQYF. In DNA, the CDR3 is TGTGCCAGCAGCTTGCTGGGACAGGGGATGGGGGAGACCCAGTACTTC. The V call is TRBV5-4, the J call TRBJ2-5; 10 bases match TRBD1. The CDR3 has 16 amino acids. Germline assignment: CDR1 SGHNT and CDR2 YYREEE (reference sequence). With 1 base clipped from V and 5 bases from J, the junction kept 8 bases outside the gene matches.

This chain joins TRBV15 and TRBJ2-7; possibly TRBD2 for D (6 bases). Trimming took off 8 bases at V and 2 bases at J, with 16 bases between the two ends. Germline loops: CDR1 LNHNV, CDR2 YYDKDF (reference sequence). This CDR3 has 14 amino acids. The CDR3 spells CATSHSSGAYEQYF. The DNA of the CDR3 is TGTGCCACCTCGCACTCGTCGGGGGCCTACGAGCAGTACTTC.

The J gene is TRBJ1-5, the V gene TRBV12-3 or TRBV12-4; TRBD1 agrees at 8 bases. The CDR3 is made up of 12 amino acids. J was trimmed by 6 bases and V by 9 bases; bases with no gene match: 4. The DNA for the CDR3 is TGTGCCAGTACAGGGGGAAGTCAGCCCCAGCATTTT. It is translated as CASTGGSQPQHF.

This clonotype was observed a single time. V gene TRBV7-6 combines with J gene TRBJ2-2, with 7 bases identical to TRBD1. The length of the CDR3 is 14 residues. Germline V gives CDR1 SGHVS, CDR2 FNYEAQ. V was pared by 5 bases and J by 4 bases, with 4 bases of the junction left unmatched. CDR3 sequence reads: CASSGTAFTGELFF. The CDR3 DNA reads as TGTGCCAGCAGCGGGACAGCCTTCACCGGGGAGCTGTTTTTT.

The genes are TRBV6-6 and TRBJ2-1; D gene unclear. The length of the CDR3 is 14 residues. V lost 2 bases, J lost 2 bases, and 7 bases lay in between. The germline V gene encodes CDR1 MNHNY and CDR2 SVGAGI (reference sequence). As DNA, the CDR3 is TGTGCCAGCAGTTACAGGCCCCCCTACAATGAGCAGTTCTTC. Translating it yields CASSYRPPYNEQFF.

This chain joins TRBV29-1 and TRBJ2-7; tentatively, D is TRBD1 (6 bases). This CDR3 spans 12 amino acids. The V gene's germline CDR1 is SQVTM and CDR2 ANQGSEA. The germline V and J ends were trimmed by 7 bases and 0 bases, with 10 bases remaining between them. In nucleotides, the CDR3 is TGCAGCGCCGGACAGACCTCCTACGAGCAGTACTTC. Translation: CSAGQTSYEQYF.